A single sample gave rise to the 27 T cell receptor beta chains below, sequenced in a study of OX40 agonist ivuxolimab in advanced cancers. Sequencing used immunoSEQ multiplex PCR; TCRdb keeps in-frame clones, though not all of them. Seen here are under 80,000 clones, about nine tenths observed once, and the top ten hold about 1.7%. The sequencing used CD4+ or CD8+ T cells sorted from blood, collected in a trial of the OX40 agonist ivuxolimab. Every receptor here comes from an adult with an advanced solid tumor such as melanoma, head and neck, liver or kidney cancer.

The CDR3 is CASGLSAALNTEAFF. The CDR3 region has the DNA TGTGCTAGTGGTTTGTCGGCGGCCTTGAACACTGAAGCTTTCTTT. This sequence joins TRBV12-5 and TRBJ1-1, with D unclear. Germline V lookup: CDR1 LGHNT, CDR2 FRNRAP. With 2 bases removed from V and 0 bases from J, the gap between germline ends came to 10 bases. The CDR3 sequence is 15 residues long.

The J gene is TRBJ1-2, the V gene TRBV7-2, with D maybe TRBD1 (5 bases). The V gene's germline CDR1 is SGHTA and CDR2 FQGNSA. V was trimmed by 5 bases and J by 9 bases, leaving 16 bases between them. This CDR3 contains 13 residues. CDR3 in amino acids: CASSPDTSRSYTF. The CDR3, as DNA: TGTGCCAGCAGCCCGGACACAAGTAGGAGCTACACCTTC.

Here the CDR3 reads CASSLDGQETQYF. In nucleotides, the CDR3 is TGTGCCAGCAGCTTAGACGGACAAGAGACCCAGTACTTC. The chain couples TRBV7-9 to TRBJ2-5; no reliable D call. This CDR3 region has 13 residues. Trimming took off 1 base at V and 2 bases at J, with 5 bases between the two ends. The V gene's germline CDR1 is SEHNR and CDR2 FQNEAQ (reference sequence). Together with reference TRBV7-9 and TRBJ2-5, the CDR3 gives the full variable domain: DTGVSQNPRHKITKRGQNVTFRCDPISEHNRLYWYRQTLGQGPEFLTYFQNEAQLEKSRLLSDRFSAERPKGSFSTLEIQRTEQGDSAMYLCASSLDGQETQYFGPGTRLLVL.

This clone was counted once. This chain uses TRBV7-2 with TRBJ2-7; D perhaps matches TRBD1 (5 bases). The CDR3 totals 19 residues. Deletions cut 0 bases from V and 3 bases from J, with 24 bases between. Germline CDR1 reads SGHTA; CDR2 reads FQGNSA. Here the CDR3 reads CASSLAGNRGTTGFYEQYF. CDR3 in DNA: TGTGCCAGCAGCTTAGCGGGGAATAGGGGAACAACTGGGTTCTACGAGCAGTACTTC.

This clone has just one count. Here the CDR3 DNA reads TGTGCCAGCAGCTTAGACCCCCGGAGGGGGGGCAGGGGCACCGGGGAGCTGTTTTTT. It codes for CASSLDPRRGGRGTGELFF. The V and J genes are TRBV11-3 and TRBJ2-2; a possible D gene is TRBD2 (7 bases). V lost 0 bases and J 4 bases, leaving 21 bases between the germline ends. The CDR3 extends over 19 amino acids. Germline lookup yields CDR1 SGHNT and CDR2 YENEEA.

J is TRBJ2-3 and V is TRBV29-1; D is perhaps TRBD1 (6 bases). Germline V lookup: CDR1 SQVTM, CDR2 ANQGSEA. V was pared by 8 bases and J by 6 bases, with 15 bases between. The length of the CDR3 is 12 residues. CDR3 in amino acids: CSSDEGGDTQYF. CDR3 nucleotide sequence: TGCAGCTCCGACGAAGGGGGTGATACGCAGTATTTT.

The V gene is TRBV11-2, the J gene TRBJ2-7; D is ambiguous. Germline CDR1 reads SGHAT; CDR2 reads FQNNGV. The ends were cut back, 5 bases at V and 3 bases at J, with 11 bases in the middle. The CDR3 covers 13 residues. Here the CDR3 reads CASSPPQNYEQYF. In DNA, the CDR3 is TGTGCCAGCAGCCCCCCCCAGAACTACGAGCAGTACTTC.

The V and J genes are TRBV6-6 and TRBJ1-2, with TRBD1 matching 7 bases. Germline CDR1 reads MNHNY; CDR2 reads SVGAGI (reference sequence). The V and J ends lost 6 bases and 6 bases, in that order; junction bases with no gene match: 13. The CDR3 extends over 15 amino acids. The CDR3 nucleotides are TGTGCCAGCAGCTATCGGGACAGTAGAATGGATGGCTACACCTTC. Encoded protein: CASSYRDSRMDGYTF.

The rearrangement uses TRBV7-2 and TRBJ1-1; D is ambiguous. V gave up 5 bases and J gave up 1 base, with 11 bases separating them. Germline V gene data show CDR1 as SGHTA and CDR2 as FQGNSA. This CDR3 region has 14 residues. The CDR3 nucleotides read TGTGCCAGCAGCGTGGGGAGACGGAACACTGAAGCTTTCTTT. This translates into CASSVGRRNTEAFF.

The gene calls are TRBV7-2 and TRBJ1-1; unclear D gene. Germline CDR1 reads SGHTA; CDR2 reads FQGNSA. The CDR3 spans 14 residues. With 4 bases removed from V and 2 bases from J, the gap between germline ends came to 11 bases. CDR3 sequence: CASSSPGRNTEAFF. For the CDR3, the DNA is TGTGCCAGCAGCTCCCCAGGAAGAAACACTGAAGCTTTCTTT.

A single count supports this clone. The DNA of the CDR3 is TGTGCCAGCAGTGGGACAGGGATTTCTGGCTACACCTTC. Translation: CASSGTGISGYTF. The rearrangement joins TRBV2 to TRBJ1-2, with 8 bases identical to TRBD1. The V gene end was trimmed by 4 bases and the J gene end by 7 bases; junction bases not matched to a gene: 5. The CDR3 contains 13 residues. Germline CDR1 SNHLY, CDR2 FYNNEI.

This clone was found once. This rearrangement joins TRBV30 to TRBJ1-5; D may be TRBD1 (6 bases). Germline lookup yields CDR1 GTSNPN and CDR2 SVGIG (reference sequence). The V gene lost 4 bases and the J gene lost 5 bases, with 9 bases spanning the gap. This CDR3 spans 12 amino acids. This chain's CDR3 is CAWNREDQPQHF. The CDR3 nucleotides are TGTGCCTGGAACAGGGAAGATCAGCCCCAGCATTTT.

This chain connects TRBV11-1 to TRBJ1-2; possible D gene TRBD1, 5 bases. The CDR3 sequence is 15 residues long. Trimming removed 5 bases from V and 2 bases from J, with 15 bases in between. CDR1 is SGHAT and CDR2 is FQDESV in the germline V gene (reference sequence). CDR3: CASSPRQGVNYGYTF. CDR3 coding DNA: TGTGCCAGCAGCCCCCGTCAGGGCGTGAACTATGGCTACACCTTC.

The CDR3 reads CASSQRSGEGTSYEQYF. CDR3 DNA sequence: TGCGCCAGCAGCCAGAGGTCCGGGGAGGGGACCTCATACGAGCAGTACTTC. J is TRBJ2-7 and V is TRBV5-1; TRBD2 matches at 7 bases. Germline V gene lookup returns CDR1 SGHRS and CDR2 YFSETQ. CDR3 length: 17 amino acids. The trim removed 4 bases at V and 4 bases at J, leaving 17 bases unmatched.

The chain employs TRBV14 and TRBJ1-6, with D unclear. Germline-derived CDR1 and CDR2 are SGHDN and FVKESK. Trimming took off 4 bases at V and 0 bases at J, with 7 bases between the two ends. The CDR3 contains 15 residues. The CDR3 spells CASSPGVSYNSPLHF. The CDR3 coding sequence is TGTGCCAGCAGCCCTGGGGTCTCCTATAATTCACCCCTCCACTTT.

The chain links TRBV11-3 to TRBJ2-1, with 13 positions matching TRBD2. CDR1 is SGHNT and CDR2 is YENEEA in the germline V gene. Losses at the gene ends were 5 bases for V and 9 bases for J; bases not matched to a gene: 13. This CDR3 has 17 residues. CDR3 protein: CASSPLRTSGGDSEQFF. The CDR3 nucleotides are TGTGCCAGCAGCCCTCTAAGGACTAGCGGGGGCGACAGTGAGCAGTTCTTC.

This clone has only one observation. Here the CDR3 reads CASSPISGGLQETQYF. CDR3 nucleotides: TGTGCCAGCAGCCCAATTAGCGGGGGACTACAAGAGACCCAGTACTTC. This chain joins TRBV5-4 and TRBJ2-5, with TRBD2 matching over 9 bases. The CDR3 spans 16 residues. Germline V gene lookup returns CDR1 SGHNT and CDR2 YYREEE (reference sequence). J lost 2 bases, V lost 4 bases, and 9 bases had no gene match.

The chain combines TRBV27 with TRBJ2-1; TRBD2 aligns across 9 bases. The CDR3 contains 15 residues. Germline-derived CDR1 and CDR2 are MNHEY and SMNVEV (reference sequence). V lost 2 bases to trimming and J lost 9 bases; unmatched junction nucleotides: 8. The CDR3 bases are TGTGCCAGCAGTTTAGTAACTAGCGGGTCGGGTGAGCAGTTCTTC. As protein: CASSLVTSGSGEQFF.

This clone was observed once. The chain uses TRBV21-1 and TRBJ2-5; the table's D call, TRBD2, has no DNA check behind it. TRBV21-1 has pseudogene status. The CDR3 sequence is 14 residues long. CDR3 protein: CASSKSEVWETQYF. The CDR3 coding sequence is TGTGCCAGCAGCAAAAGCGAAGTTTGGGAGACCCAGTACTTC.

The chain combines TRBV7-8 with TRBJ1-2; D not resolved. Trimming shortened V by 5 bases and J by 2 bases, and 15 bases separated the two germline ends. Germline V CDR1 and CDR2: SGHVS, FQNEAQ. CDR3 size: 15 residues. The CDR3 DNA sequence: TGTGCCAGCAGCCCGGATGACGGGTTCAACTATGGCTACACCTTC. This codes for CASSPDDGFNYGYTF.

As DNA, the CDR3 is TGTGCCAGCAGTTTAATTATTGGACTAGGAGGAGATACGCAGTATTTT. Its protein product is CASSLIIGLGGDTQYF. The J gene is TRBJ2-3, the V gene TRBV27; 7 bases are a match to TRBD2. After removal of 2 bases from V and 5 bases from J, the junction contained 10 bases not matched to a gene. The CDR3 consists of 16 residues. CDR1 MNHEY and CDR2 SMNVEV come from the germline V gene (reference sequence).

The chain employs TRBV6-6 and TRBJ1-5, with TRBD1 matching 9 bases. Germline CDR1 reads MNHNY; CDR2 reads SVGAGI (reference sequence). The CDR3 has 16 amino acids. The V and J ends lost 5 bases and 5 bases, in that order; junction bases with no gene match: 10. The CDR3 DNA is TGTGCCAGCAGTGGCCGGGACAGGGACGTCGATCAGCCCCAGCATTTT. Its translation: CASSGRDRDVDQPQHF.

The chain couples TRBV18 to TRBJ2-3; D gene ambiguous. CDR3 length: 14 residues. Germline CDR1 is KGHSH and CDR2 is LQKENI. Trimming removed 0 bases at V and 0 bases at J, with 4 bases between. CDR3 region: CASSPPVSTDTQYF. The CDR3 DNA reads TGTGCCAGCTCACCACCGGTCAGCACAGATACGCAGTATTTT.

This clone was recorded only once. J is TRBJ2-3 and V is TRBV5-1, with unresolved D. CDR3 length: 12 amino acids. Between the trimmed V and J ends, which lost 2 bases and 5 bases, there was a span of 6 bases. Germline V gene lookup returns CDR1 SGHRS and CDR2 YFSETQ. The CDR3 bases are TGCGCCAGCAGCTTCCGAAGAGATACGCAGTATTTT. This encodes CASSFRRDTQYF. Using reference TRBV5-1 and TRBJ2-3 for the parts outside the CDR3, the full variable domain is KAGVTQTPRYLIKTRGQQVTLSCSPISGHRSVSWYQQTPGQGLQFLFEYFSETQRNKGNFPGRFSGRQFSNSRSEMNVSTLELGDSALYLCASSFRRDTQYFGPGTRLTVL.

This CDR3 reads CASSFTDTQYF. CDR3 nucleotide sequence: TGCGCCAGCAGCTTCACAGATACGCAGTATTTT. The chain combines TRBV5-1 with TRBJ2-3, with D uncertain. Trimming pared 2 bases from V and 2 bases from J, leaving 0 bases between. CDR1 is SGHRS and CDR2 is YFSETQ in the germline V gene. This CDR3 is built from 11 residues.

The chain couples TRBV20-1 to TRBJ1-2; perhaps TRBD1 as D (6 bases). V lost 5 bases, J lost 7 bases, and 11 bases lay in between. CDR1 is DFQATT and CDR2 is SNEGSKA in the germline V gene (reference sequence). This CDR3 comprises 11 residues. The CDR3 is CSAYREGGYTF. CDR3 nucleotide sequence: TGCAGTGCTTACAGGGAGGGTGGCTACACCTTC.

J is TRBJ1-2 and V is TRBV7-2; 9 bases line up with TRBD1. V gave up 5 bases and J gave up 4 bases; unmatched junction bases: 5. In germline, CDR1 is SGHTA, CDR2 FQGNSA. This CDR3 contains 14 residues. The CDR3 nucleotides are TGTGCCAGCAGCCCGGGGACAGGGAGCTATGGCTACACCTTC. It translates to CASSPGTGSYGYTF.